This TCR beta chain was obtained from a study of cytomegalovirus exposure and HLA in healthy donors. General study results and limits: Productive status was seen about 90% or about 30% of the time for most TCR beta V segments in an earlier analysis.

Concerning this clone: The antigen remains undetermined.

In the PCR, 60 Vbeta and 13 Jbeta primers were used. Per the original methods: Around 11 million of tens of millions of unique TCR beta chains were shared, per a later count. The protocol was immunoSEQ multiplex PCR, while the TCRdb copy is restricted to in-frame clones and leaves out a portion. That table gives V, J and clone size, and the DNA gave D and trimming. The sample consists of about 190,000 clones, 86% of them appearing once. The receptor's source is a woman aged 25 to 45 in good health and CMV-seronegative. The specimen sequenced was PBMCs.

CDR3: CASSSRLAGSNEQFF. CDR3 nucleotides: TGCGCCAGCAGCTCACGACTAGCGGGGTCCAATGAGCAGTTCTTC. The chain has TRBV5-1 and TRBJ2-1; 11 nucleotides line up with TRBD2. CDR3 length equals 15 residues. Germline assignment: CDR1 SGHRS and CDR2 YFSETQ. The V and J ends lost 3 bases and 6 bases, in that order; junction bases with no gene match: 5.